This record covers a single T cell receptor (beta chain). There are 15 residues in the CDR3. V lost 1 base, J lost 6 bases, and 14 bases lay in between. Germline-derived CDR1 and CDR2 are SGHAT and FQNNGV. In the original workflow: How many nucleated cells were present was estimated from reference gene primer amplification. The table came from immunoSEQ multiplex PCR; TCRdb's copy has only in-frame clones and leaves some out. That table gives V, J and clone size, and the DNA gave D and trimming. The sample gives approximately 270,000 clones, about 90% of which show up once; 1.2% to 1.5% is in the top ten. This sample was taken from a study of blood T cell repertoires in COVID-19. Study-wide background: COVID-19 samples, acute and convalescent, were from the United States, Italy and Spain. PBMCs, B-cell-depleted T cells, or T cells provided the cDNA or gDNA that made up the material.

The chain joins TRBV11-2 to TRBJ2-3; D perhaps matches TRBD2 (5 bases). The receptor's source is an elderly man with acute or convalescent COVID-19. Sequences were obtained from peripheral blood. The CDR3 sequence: CASSLVVARGDTQYF. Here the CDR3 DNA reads TGTGCCAGCAGCTTAGTGGTAGCGCGAGGGGATACGCAGTATTTT.